The rows below give T cell receptor beta chains drawn from one sample of a study of cytomegalovirus exposure and HLA in healthy donors. Here immunoSEQ multiplex PCR was the method, and the copy in TCRdb shows in-frame clones only, minus some. The data contain about 130,000 clones, 80% of them singletons. Material for sequencing was PBMCs. These receptors all stem from a male donor in good health and CMV-seronegative. The CDR3 runs from the conserved cysteine through the conserved F or W. A D gene is named only where the DNA matches it firmly. Clone size is not always given. Where it is, it says once, few, many or a class for expanded clones.

CDR3 protein	CDR3 DNA	clone size	V gene	J gene	D gene
CASSPGTGELFF	TGCGCCAGCAGCCCGGGCACCGGGGAGCTGTTTTTT	NA	TRBV4-1	TRBJ2-2	NA
CASSPQTGGNEQFF	TGTGCCAGCAGCCCCCAGACAGGGGGCAATGAGCAGTTCTTC	NA	TRBV5-6	TRBJ2-1	TRBD1
CASSQDGRGYDLDTQYF	TGTGCCAGCAGCCAAGACGGCAGGGGCTATGATTTGGATACGCAGTATTTT	NA	TRBV14	TRBJ2-3	NA
CASSDSVGQLKGGYTF	TGTGCCAGCAGTGATAGTGTCGGACAGTTAAAGGGTGGCTACACCTTC	once	TRBV2	TRBJ1-2	NA
CASSPMAGISYGYTF	TGTGCCAGCTCACCAATGGCAGGGATTTCCTATGGCTACACCTTC	NA	TRBV18	TRBJ1-2	NA
CASSIGGLDSAEQYF	TGTGCCAGTAGTATAGGGGGACTAGACTCGGCCGAGCAGTACTTC	NA	TRBV19	TRBJ2-7	TRBD2
CASSDGLAGEQFF	TGTGCCAGCAGTGACGGACTAGCGGGAGAGCAGTTCTTC	once	TRBV6-4	TRBJ2-1	TRBD2
CASSSGLAGGTDTQYF	TGTGCCAGCAGCTCGGGACTAGCGGGGGGCACAGATACGCAGTATTTT	NA	TRBV13	TRBJ2-3	TRBD2
CASSSRQGVDTQYF	TGCGCCAGCAGCTCTCGACAGGGGGTGGATACGCAATATTTT	NA	TRBV5-1	TRBJ2-3	TRBD1
CASSQGYGQGTDTQYF	TGCGCCAGCAGCCAAGGGTACGGACAGGGCACAGATACGCAGTATTTT	NA	TRBV4-3	TRBJ2-3	TRBD1
CATVRTGWTNEQFF	TGTGCCACCGTCCGGACAGGGTGGACAAATGAGCAGTTCTTC	NA	TRBV6-1	TRBJ2-1	TRBD1
CASSSGTGGIQETQYF	TGCGCCAGCAGCTCCGGGACAGGGGGTATCCAAGAGACCCAGTACTTC	NA	TRBV5-1	TRBJ2-5	TRBD1
CASSETGVETDTQYF	TGTGCCAGCAGTGAAACGGGAGTTGAGACAGATACGCAGTATTTT	NA	TRBV2	TRBJ2-3	NA
CASSPRLAGYEQYF	TGTGCCAGCAGCCCACGACTAGCGGGCTACGAGCAGTACTTC	once	TRBV7-9	TRBJ2-7	TRBD2
CASSQVGQGYPEAFF	TGCGCCAGCAGCCAAGTTGGTCAGGGGTATCCTGAAGCTTTCTTT	few	TRBV4-1	TRBJ1-1	NA
CASSQDRGPRCAFF	TGTGCCAGCAGCCAAGACAGGGGACCCCGATGCGCTTTCTTT	few	TRBV4-2	TRBJ1-1	NA
CAWSVQGLDTEAFF	TGTGCCTGGAGTGTACAGGGGCTCGACACTGAAGCTTTCTTT	once	TRBV30	TRBJ1-1	TRBD1
CASSIHSGTETQYF	TGTGCCAGTAGTATTCACTCAGGCACAGAGACCCAGTACTTC	NA	TRBV19	TRBJ2-5	NA
CASHPPGFAEAFF	TGTGCCAGCCATCCCCCAGGGTTCGCTGAAGCTTTCTTT	NA	TRBV6-6	TRBJ1-1	NA
CASSRAVNTEAFF	TGTGCCAGCTCCAGGGCGGTGAACACTGAAGCTTTCTTT	NA	TRBV27	TRBJ1-1	NA
CSARGVTGYTF	TGCAGTGCTAGGGGAGTTACTGGCTACACCTTC	few	TRBV20-1	TRBJ1-2	NA
CASSLVGRVESPLHF	TGTGCCAGCAGCTTGGTTGGCAGGGTAGAATCACCCCTCCACTTT	NA	TRBV7-2	TRBJ1-6	NA
CSSSLVTRQGRTQPQHF	TGTTCCAGCAGCTTAGTAACCCGGCAGGGCCGGACTCAGCCCCAGCATTTT	NA	TRBV7-9	TRBJ1-5	NA
CASSSWSQETQYF	TGTGCCAGCAGTTCCTGGAGTCAAGAGACCCAGTACTTC	once	TRBV27	TRBJ2-5	NA
CASTSQLGQGILSYNEQFF	TGTGCCAGCACCTCCCAACTGGGACAGGGGATCTTATCCTACAATGAGCAGTTCTTC	NA	TRBV7-9	TRBJ2-1	TRBD1
CASSLARVHPRGQPQHF	TGTGCCAGCAGCTTAGCCAGGGTCCACCCGCGGGGGCAGCCCCAGCATTTT	NA	TRBV7-8	TRBJ1-5	NA
CSSSQRPQLAGELFF	TGTTCCAGCAGCCAACGCCCACAGTTAGCCGGGGAGCTGTTTTTT	NA	TRBV7-9	TRBJ2-2	NA
CASSLSQGQLEGYTF	TGTGCCAGCAGCTTATCACAGGGCCAGTTAGAAGGCTACACCTTC	NA	TRBV5-5	TRBJ1-2	NA
CASSGGTGGTEAFF	TGTGCCAGCAGCGGGGGGACCGGGGGAACTGAAGCTTTCTTT	NA	TRBV6-5	TRBJ1-1	NA
CASSIRTGASSGANVLTF	TGTGCCAGCAGCATACGGACAGGAGCTAGCTCTGGGGCCAACGTCCTGACTTTC	NA	TRBV4-2	TRBJ2-6	TRBD1
CASRNTGGAYEQYF	TGTGCCAGCAGGAATACAGGGGGCGCCTACGAGCAGTACTTC	NA	TRBV5-5	TRBJ2-7	TRBD1
CASSLGGVSQPQHF	TGTGCCAGCAGCTTGGGCGGGGTTAGCCAGCCCCAGCATTTT	NA	TRBV5-6	TRBJ1-5	NA
CASSSPGTGSYEQYF	TGTGCCAGCAGTTCCCCCGGGACAGGGTCTTACGAGCAGTACTTC	NA	TRBV28	TRBJ2-7	TRBD1
CASAVIGSGYEQYF	TGCGCCAGCGCAGTCATCGGGAGCGGCTACGAGCAGTACTTC	NA	TRBV5-1	TRBJ2-7	NA
CASSSINSPLHF	TGTGCCAGCAGCTCCATTAATTCACCCCTCCACTTT	NA	TRBV9	TRBJ1-6	NA
CASSRTGSYGYTF	TGTGCCAGCAGCCGGACAGGGAGCTATGGCTACACCTTC	NA	TRBV9	TRBJ1-2	TRBD1
CASSYTSGGAETQYF	TGTGCCAGCAGTTACACTAGCGGGGGGGCAGAGACCCAGTACTTC	NA	TRBV6-5	TRBJ2-5	TRBD2
CASSGTGSSTDTQYF	TGCGCCAGCAGCGGAACAGGGTCCAGCACAGATACGCAGTATTTT	NA	TRBV4-3	TRBJ2-3	NA
CASSLLAGGGYNEQFF	TGCGCCAGCAGCTTATTAGCGGGGGGGGGTTACAATGAGCAGTTCTTC	NA	TRBV5-1	TRBJ2-1	TRBD2
CASSLGSLGGGYTF	TGTGCCAGCAGCTTGGGGAGCCTAGGGGGCGGCTACACCTTC	NA	TRBV7-8	TRBJ1-2	TRBD1
CASSPGDSNQPQHF	TGTGCCAGCAGCCCAGGGGACAGCAATCAGCCCCAGCATTTT	NA	TRBV7-2	TRBJ1-5	NA
CASSLGWTGAVNSPLHF	TGTGCCAGCAGCTTAGGGTGGACAGGGGCCGTTAATTCACCCCTCCACTTT	NA	TRBV7-7	TRBJ1-6	TRBD1